This entry describes one T cell receptor (beta chain). The antigen remains unidentified. Other DNA sequences from this sample encode an identical CDR3 as well. This sample was taken from a study of OX40 agonist ivuxolimab in advanced cancers. Across the study: An agonistic anti-OX40 (CD134) antibody, ivuxolimab, was used to treat the patients. In this trial design, patients received ivuxolimab intravenously at 0.01 to 10 mg/kg every 2 weeks. Of the patients, three showed partial responses, one with hepatocellular carcinoma and two with cutaneous melanoma.

This table comes from immunoSEQ multiplex PCR, and its TCRdb copy is limited to in-frame clones, with some not included. The table records tens of thousands of clones, 80% to 85% of them present only once. General study points: Relative to CD4+, CD8+ T cells held more expanded clones on average.

The material was CD4+ or CD8+ T cells sorted from blood, obtained in a trial of the OX40 agonist ivuxolimab. This receptor was identified in an adult with an advanced solid tumor such as melanoma, head and neck, liver or kidney cancer.

The CDR3 here is CASSSGQSYEQYF. As DNA, the CDR3 is TGTGCCAGCAGCTCAGGACAGTCCTACGAGCAGTACTTC. This chain uses TRBV7-9 with TRBJ2-7; maybe TRBD1 (6 bases). The CDR3 sequence is 13 residues long. Trimming cost V 4 bases and J 1 base, with 8 bases left between them. Germline values: CDR1 SEHNR, CDR2 FQNEAQ (reference sequence).